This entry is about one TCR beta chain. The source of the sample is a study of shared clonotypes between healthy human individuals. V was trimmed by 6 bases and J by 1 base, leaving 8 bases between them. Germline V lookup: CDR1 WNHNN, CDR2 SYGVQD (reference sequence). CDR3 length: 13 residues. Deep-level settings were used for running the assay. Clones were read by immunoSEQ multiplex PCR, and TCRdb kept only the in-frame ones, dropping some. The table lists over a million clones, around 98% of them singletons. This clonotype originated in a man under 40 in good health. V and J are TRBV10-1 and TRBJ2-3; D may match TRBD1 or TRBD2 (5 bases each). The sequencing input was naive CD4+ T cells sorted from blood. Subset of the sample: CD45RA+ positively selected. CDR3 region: CASRRDRTDTQYF. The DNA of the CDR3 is TGCGCCAGCAGGAGGGACCGCACAGATACGCAGTATTTT.